A single T cell receptor beta chain is shown here with its context. Its target is unknown. The entry originates in a study of cytomegalovirus exposure and HLA in healthy donors. Study-wide results and caveats: Accurate predictions that matched the HLA-A and HLA-B alleles of most subjects were reportedly made from TCR beta sequences.

With V trimmed by 6 bases and J by 6 bases, 4 bases remained unmatched. The CDR3 sequence is 13 residues long. Germline lookup yields CDR1 SGHTA and CDR2 FQGTGA. The PCR was carried out with 60 Vbeta primers and 13 Jbeta primers. Assay: immunoSEQ multiplex PCR; the TCRdb copy retains only in-frame clones and omits some. The table lists fewer than 200,000 clones, about three quarters of them singletons. The V and J genes are TRBV7-3 and TRBJ2-7, with 11 bases identical to TRBD1. This sequence was found in a middle-aged man in good health and CMV-seropositive. Sequences were obtained from PBMCs. The CDR3 coding sequence is TGTGCCAGCAGTCGGACAGGGGGCGGCGAGCAGTACTTC. It yields the protein CASSRTGGGEQYF.